The sequence of this T cell receptor (beta chain) was determined in a study of regulatory T cells in long-lasting Graves disease. With V trimmed by 6 bases and J by 9 bases, 16 bases remained unmatched. The CDR3 loop spans 16 amino acids. Time point: persistent/refractory GD, antithyroid drugs over 5 years with positive TRAb. TCR sequences were obtained from RNA taken from PBMCs. All patients originated from an endocrinology department located in Xi'an, China. Researchers made TCR beta libraries by using iRepertoire HTBI primers and running Arm-PCR on CDR3 regions. TCRdb ran MiXCR on the multiplex PCR reads and lists one entry per CDR3 protein. The sample holds over 300,000 distinct CDR3 sequences, 15% to 20% seen once.

The receptor was isolated from a female donor with Graves disease. This specimen was peripheral blood mononuclear cells (PBMCs), taken when the disease was refractory, from a patient treated with antithyroid drugs. The chain uses TRBV12-3 or TRBV12-4 and TRBJ2-3; 9 bases match TRBD2. CDR3 in DNA: TGTGCCAGCAGACGGGGACTAGCAGGACTCCAGGGGACGCAGTATTTT. Translating gives CASRRGLAGLQGTQYF.